One sample yielded the 25 T cell receptor beta chains listed below, sequenced in a study of blood T cell repertoires in COVID-19. Assay used: immunoSEQ multiplex PCR; TCRdb lists only in-frame clones, some missing. Of more than 85,000 clones in the sample, around 87% were seen once. Sequenced input: peripheral blood. These receptors were collected from a human donor in a cohort sampled during active COVID-19.

This rearrangement joins TRBV5-1 to TRBJ2-3; D is possibly TRBD2 (6 bases). The CDR3 consists of 14 residues. V was cut by 3 bases and J by 5 bases, with 13 bases left in between. Germline CDR1 and CDR2: SGHRS and YFSETQ. The CDR3 DNA sequence: TGCGCCAGCAGCTCCCGGGACTTCTTAGATACGCAGTATTTT. Translated: CASSSRDFLDTQYF.

This clone was found a few times. The genes are TRBV28 and TRBJ1-1; D is perhaps TRBD1 (5 bases). This CDR3 is 16 amino acids long. CDR1 and CDR2 (germline): MDHEN, SYDVKM. V was shortened by 2 bases and J by 1 base, with 14 bases between the two germline ends. CDR3 nucleotide sequence: TGTGCCAGCAGTTTAGGGGCCGCGGTGGGGAACACTGAAGCTTTCTTT. This sequence encodes CASSLGAAVGNTEAFF.

CDR3 DNA sequence: TGTGCCAGCAGCTTAGCTGTTGGGACAGGGCCCATCTATGGCTACACCTTC. This codes for CASSLAVGTGPIYGYTF. The rearrangement links TRBV7-8 to TRBJ1-2; TRBD1 agrees at 9 bases. V lost 0 bases, J lost 4 bases, and 9 bases stayed unmatched. The CDR3 has 17 residues. CDR1 and CDR2 (germline): SGHVS, FQNEAQ.

The chain employs TRBV15 and TRBJ2-7, with 9 bases matching TRBD1. The V segment lost 4 bases and the J segment 2 bases; nucleotides outside the gene matches: 3. CDR3 length: 14 amino acids. CDR1 LNHNV and CDR2 YYDKDF come from the germline V gene (reference sequence). The CDR3 reads CATSTDRGPYEQYF. CDR3 nucleotide sequence: TGTGCCACCAGCACGGACAGGGGACCCTACGAGCAGTACTTC.

The chain couples TRBV6-2 or TRBV6-3 to TRBJ1-1; D call uncertain. CDR1 and CDR2 from the germline V gene are MNHEY and SVGEGT. This CDR3 contains 14 residues. Trimming cost V 2 bases and J 4 bases, with 11 bases left between them. DNA for the CDR3: TGTGCCAGCAGTTACGATACAGAGGGCACTGAAGCTTTCTTT. Encoded protein: CASSYDTEGTEAFF.

This chain joins TRBV5-4 and TRBJ2-3, with D tentatively TRBD2 (6 bases). Trimming left V 4 bases short and J 5 bases short, with 14 bases between. Germline lookup yields CDR1 SGHNT and CDR2 YYREEE (reference sequence). The CDR3 covers 14 residues. The CDR3 here is CASSLGGARDTQYF. The CDR3 bases are TGTGCCAGCAGCCTGGGCGGGGCGCGAGATACGCAGTATTTT.

A note on this clone: Other DNA sequences from this sample encode an identical CDR3 as well. The V and J genes are TRBV28 and TRBJ2-7; D is perhaps TRBD2 (5 bases). The germline V gene has CDR1 MDHEN and CDR2 SYDVKM. This CDR3 region has 15 residues. Trimming took off 5 bases at V and 0 bases at J, with 14 bases between the two ends. CDR3 amino acids: CASSPPGLISYEQYF. Written as DNA, the CDR3 is TGTGCCAGCAGTCCCCCAGGACTGATCTCCTACGAGCAGTACTTC.

V gene TRBV7-7 combines with J gene TRBJ2-5, with 7 bases lining up with TRBD2. V was clipped by 3 bases and J by 3 bases; unmatched bases: 7. Germline-derived CDR1 and CDR2 are SSHAT and FNYEAQ (reference sequence). The CDR3 has 15 amino acids. This chain's CDR3 is CASSFDETSKETQYF. DNA for the CDR3: TGTGCCAGCAGCTTCGATGAGACTAGCAAAGAGACCCAGTACTTC.

V and J are TRBV30 and TRBJ2-7, with TRBD1 matching 8 bases. CDR1 is GTSNPN, CDR2 SVGIG, per germline (reference sequence). Trimming at V came to 5 bases and at J to 2 bases, leaving 5 bases not matched to a gene. The length of the CDR3 is 13 residues. DNA for the CDR3: TGTGCCTGGGCCGGGACAGGCCCCTACGAGCAGTACTTC. It specifies CAWAGTGPYEQYF.

This sequence joins TRBV11-2 and TRBJ2-7; 7 positions agree with TRBD2. There are 16 residues in the CDR3. The V segment lost 5 bases and the J segment 5 bases; nucleotides outside the gene matches: 15. CDR1 and CDR2 from the germline V gene are SGHAT and FQNNGV. CDR3 protein: CASSRVVVPGGDEQYF. In DNA form, the CDR3 reads TGTGCCAGCAGCAGGGTAGTTGTCCCGGGAGGAGACGAGCAGTACTTC.

V and J are TRBV7-2 and TRBJ1-1; a possible D gene is TRBD1 (6 bases). With 4 bases removed from V and 4 bases from J, the gap between germline ends came to 16 bases. From germline, CDR1 is SGHTA and CDR2 FQGNSA. This CDR3 contains 15 residues. The CDR3 reads CASSSEYRAGTEAFF. CDR3 nucleotides: TGTGCCAGCAGCTCCGAGTACAGGGCAGGCACTGAAGCTTTCTTT. Looking up the rest from reference TRBV7-2 and TRBJ1-1 gives the full variable domain: GAGVSQSPSNKVTEKGKDVELRCDPISGHTALYWYRQSLGQGLEFLIYFQGNSAPDKSGLPSDRFSAERTGGSVSTLTIQRTQQEDSAVYLCASSSEYRAGTEAFFGQGTRLTVV.

The chain couples TRBV6-2 or TRBV6-3 to TRBJ2-4; 8 bases agree with TRBD1. Per germline, CDR1 MNHEY and CDR2 SVGEGT. With V trimmed by 4 bases and J by 9 bases, 5 bases remained unmatched. CDR3 size: 13 residues. The CDR3 nucleotides read TGTGCCAGCAGTTTTTCAGGGGGCCGCATTCAGTACTTC. Translating gives CASSFSGGRIQYF.

The CDR3 bases are TGTGCCAGCAGCTTAACTTTTCAGGGGGAAGCTTTCTTT. Translating gives CASSLTFQGEAFF. The chain uses TRBV7-3 and TRBJ1-1, with D tentatively TRBD1 (6 bases). This CDR3 region has 13 residues. V was trimmed by 0 bases and J by 8 bases, leaving 10 bases between them. The V gene's germline CDR1 is SGHTA and CDR2 FQGTGA.

The chain carries TRBV2 and TRBJ2-2; no firm D call. V was clipped by 5 bases and J by 9 bases, with 7 bases between them. Germline lookup yields CDR1 SNHLY and CDR2 FYNNEI. The CDR3 totals 11 residues. The CDR3 sequence is CASSTGRELFF. CDR3 sequence (DNA): TGTGCCAGCAGTACCGGTCGGGAGCTGTTTTTT.

The V gene is TRBV7-9, the J gene TRBJ2-3; the match to TRBD2 covers 7 bases. Losses at the gene ends were 3 bases for V and 2 bases for J; bases not matched to a gene: 8. This CDR3 contains 16 residues. Germline loops: CDR1 SEHNR, CDR2 FQNEAQ (reference sequence). The CDR3 bases are TGTGCCAGCAGCTTTGGGGGGGGACCATCCACAGATACGCAGTATTTT. This sequence encodes CASSFGGGPSTDTQYF.

This chain joins TRBV28 and TRBJ1-2; 8 nucleotides align to TRBD1. The germline V gene has CDR1 MDHEN and CDR2 SYDVKM. Unmatched junction bases numbered 5, after V lost 4 bases and J lost 4 bases. CDR3 length: 14 amino acids. For the CDR3, the DNA is TGTGCCAGCAGTTCCCCGGACAGGGTCTATGGCTACACCTTC. This sequence encodes CASSSPDRVYGYTF.

As for this clone: The junction departs from germline at one end; a sequencing error may be responsible. The chain couples TRBV7-3 to TRBJ2-2, with TRBD2 matching 7 bases. In germline, CDR1 is SGHTA, CDR2 FQGTGA. The CDR3 has 14 residues. CDR3 amino acids: CASSFGGNAGELFF. The DNA of the CDR3 is TGTGCCAGCAGCTTCGGGGGGAACGCCGGGGAGCTGTTTTTT. The complete variable domain, with remaining parts taken from reference TRBV7-3 and TRBJ2-2, reads GAGVSQTPSNKVTEKGKYVELRCDPISGHTALYWYRQSLGQGPEFLIYFQGTGAADDSGLPNDRFFAVRPEGSVSTLKIQRTERGDSAVYLCASSFGGNAGELFFGEGSRLTVL.

This chain links TRBV19 with TRBJ2-5; no firm D call. Trimming stripped 0 bases from V and 2 bases from J, with 13 bases between. The CDR3 consists of 16 residues. In germline, CDR1 is LNHDA, CDR2 SQIVND (reference sequence). CDR3 region: CASSIDRSRRQETQYF. The CDR3 bases are TGTGCCAGTAGTATAGATCGTAGTAGAAGACAAGAGACCCAGTACTTC.

This chain connects TRBV5-6 to TRBJ2-2, with TRBD1 as a possible D gene (6 bases). The V end was cut by 5 bases, the J end by 3 bases, with 20 bases between. Germline lookup yields CDR1 SGHDT and CDR2 YYEEEE. This CDR3 region has 17 residues. CDR3 sequence reads: CASSYNNGQMDTGELFF. DNA of the CDR3: TGTGCCAGCAGTTACAACAACGGACAGATGGACACCGGGGAGCTGTTTTTT.

V is TRBV3-1 (or the pseudogene TRBV3-2) and J is TRBJ2-1, with 13 bases fitting TRBD2. The V and J ends lost 0 bases and 0 bases, in that order; junction bases with no gene match: 11. The CDR3 consists of 21 residues. Germline V gene data show CDR1 as LGHDT and CDR2 as YNNKEL (reference sequence). CDR3 DNA sequence: TGTGCCAGCAGCCAAGATCTGAGACTAGCGGGGGGCGTCAGCTCCTACAATGAGCAGTTCTTC. It is translated as CASSQDLRLAGGVSSYNEQFF.

The rearrangement joins TRBV21-1 to TRBJ2-2; the DNA was not compared with TRBD1, the D call given in the table. TRBV21-1 constitutes a pseudogene. The CDR3 is made up of 16 amino acids. The CDR3 sequence is CASSKGTGMNTGELFF. CDR3 nucleotide sequence: TGTGCCAGCAGCAAAGGTACAGGGATGAACACCGGGGAGCTGTTTTTT.

This clone turned up a few times. The chain is built from TRBV27 and TRBJ1-2; D is undetermined. The CDR3 consists of 12 residues. Germline CDR1 and CDR2: MNHEY and SMNVEV (reference sequence). The V end was cut by 4 bases, the J end by 4 bases, with 7 bases between. The CDR3 loop reads CASSSYGYGYTF. The CDR3, as DNA: TGTGCCAGCAGTTCCTATGGCTATGGCTACACCTTC.

CDR3 in DNA: TGTGCCAGCAGCCCCGTAGACACTTTTCATGGCTACACCTTC. This codes for CASSPVDTFHGYTF. V is TRBV5-6 and J is TRBJ1-2; unclear D gene. Germline values: CDR1 SGHDT, CDR2 YYEEEE. V was clipped by 4 bases and J by 6 bases, with 16 bases between them. The CDR3 extends over 14 amino acids.

CDR3 sequence (DNA): TGTGCCAGCAGCTTAGGTCGCCGGGGGGCCTACGAGCAGTACTTC. Amino acids: CASSLGRRGAYEQYF. V is TRBV7-9 and J is TRBJ2-7; the match to TRBD2 covers 7 bases. The trim removed 1 base at V and 2 bases at J, leaving 5 bases unmatched. CDR1 SEHNR and CDR2 FQNEAQ come from the germline V gene (reference sequence). The CDR3 loop spans 15 amino acids.

This chain connects TRBV19 to TRBJ1-5, with 11 bases identical to TRBD1. The V gene's germline CDR1 is LNHDA and CDR2 SQIVND (reference sequence). The junction had 9 bases not matched to a gene; V was cut back by 4 bases and J by 4 bases. CDR3 length equals 17 residues. The CDR3 nucleotides read TGTGCCAGTAGTAATAACGTCGGGACAGGGGGGAATCAGCCCCAGCATTTT. This codes for CASSNNVGTGGNQPQHF. Drawing the rest from reference TRBV19 and TRBJ1-5, the complete variable domain is DGGITQSPKYLFRKEGQNVTLSCEQNLNHDAMYWYRQDPGQGLRLIYYSQIVNDFQKGDIAEGYSVSREKKESFPLTVTSAQKNPTAFYLCASSNNVGTGGNQPQHFGDGTRLSIL.